The rows below give T cell receptor beta chains drawn from one sample of a study of blood T cell repertoires in COVID-19. TCRdb's table, derived via immunoSEQ multiplex PCR, lists solely in-frame clones and lacks some. The sample contains some 100,000 clones, almost 90% of which appear only once. What was sequenced was peripheral blood. The receptors stem from a man in his forties or fifties with COVID-19, enrolled during active disease. Each CDR3 is given with its conserved first and last residue. Each record gives: D gene, clone size, J gene, V gene, CDR3 DNA, CDR3 protein. The D gene is left open where the match is weak. Part of the rows lack a size; the others show once, few, many or a class for expanded clones.

>TRBD1|NA|TRBJ1-3|TRBV28
TGTGCCAGCAGTTATACAGGGGGCTCTGGAAACACCATATATTTT
CASSYTGGSGNTIYF
>NA|few|TRBJ2-2|TRBV4-1
TGCGCCAGCAGCCACCGGGCCGGGGAGCTGTTTTTT
CASSHRAGELFF
>TRBD2|few|TRBJ2-1|TRBV6-4
TGTGCCAGCAGTGAACCGTTAGCGGGGACACTCTACAATGAGCAGTTCTTC
CASSEPLAGTLYNEQFF
>TRBD1|NA|TRBJ2-1|TRBV11-3
TGTGCCAGCAGTACAGGGGGCCCGTACAATGAGCAGTTCTTC
CASSTGGPYNEQFF
>TRBD2|NA|TRBJ2-5|TRBV14
TGTGCCAGCAGCCAAGGAGCGGGGGCCTTCCAAGAGACCCAGTACTTC
CASSQGAGAFQETQYF
>NA|NA|TRBJ1-5|TRBV19
TGTGCCAGTAGGACCACAAGGGGTAGCAATCAGCCCCAGCATTTT
CASRTTRGSNQPQHF
>NA|NA|TRBJ2-1|TRBV5-4
TGTGCCAGCAGCTTGCGTCGGTCGAGGGACAATGAGCAGTTCTTC
CASSLRRSRDNEQFF
>TRBD2|once|TRBJ2-5|TRBV10-1
TGCGCCACTGGGGGGGGACTCAACCAAGAGACCCAGTACTTC
CATGGGLNQETQYF
>NA|NA|TRBJ1-1|TRBV6-5
TGTGCCAGCAAAAGGAGCGGCACTGAAGCTTTCTTT
CASKRSGTEAFF
>NA|NA|TRBJ1-5|TRBV6-1
TGTGCCAGCAGTGAGACAGGATATAGCAATCAGCCCCAGCATTTT
CASSETGYSNQPQHF
>TRBD1|NA|TRBJ2-7|TRBV6-5
TGTGCCAGCAGGTCCAATGGACAGGGATCAGTGCAGTACTTC
CASRSNGQGSVQYF
>NA|NA|TRBJ1-6|TRBV7-2
TGTGCCAGCAGCCACATCGGGAGGCAGAATTCACCCCTCCACTTT
CASSHIGRQNSPLHF
>TRBD2|once|TRBJ2-1|TRBV3-1/TRBV3-2
TGTGCCAGCAGCCAAGTAGCGGGGGGTTCCTACAATGAGCAGTTCTTC
CASSQVAGGSYNEQFF
>NA|NA|TRBJ2-1|TRBV30
TGTGCCTGGAGTGTACGGGGTGATGAGCAGTTCTTC
CAWSVRGDEQFF
>TRBD1|NA|TRBJ1-2|TRBV3-1/TRBV3-2
TGTGCCAGCAGCCTGCAGCAGGGGGCCCTGAGCTATGGCTACACCTTC
CASSLQQGALSYGYTF
>TRBD1|NA|TRBJ1-6|TRBV30
TGTGCCTGGAGCAGACAGGGTGGTTCACCCCTCCACTTT
CAWSRQGGSPLHF
>TRBD1|NA|TRBJ1-5|TRBV9
TGTGCCAGCAGCGTAGGCGGACAGGGGAGGGAGCCCCAGCATTTT
CASSVGGQGREPQHF
>TRBD1|NA|TRBJ1-6|TRBV5-4
TGTGCCAGCAGCTGGGAACAGGGGCCGAGTTCACCCCTCCACTTT
CASSWEQGPSSPLHF
>NA|NA|TRBJ1-6|TRBV30
TGTGCCTGGAGTGTAGGGGTGTGGGATTCACCCCTCCACTTT
CAWSVGVWDSPLHF
>NA|NA|TRBJ2-5|TRBV5-1
TGCGCCAGCAGCGCCGGGACACTCCAAGAGACCCAGTACTTC
CASSAGTLQETQYF
>NA|NA|TRBJ1-5|TRBV18
TGTGCCAGCTCAGGTGACGGGGGGCGGAACAATCAGCCCCAGCATTTT
CASSGDGGRNNQPQHF
>NA|NA|TRBJ2-3|TRBV29-1
TGCAGCGGGGAGCGTGGCACAGATACGCAGTATTTT
CSGERGTDTQYF
>TRBD1|few|TRBJ1-2|TRBV29-1
TGCAGCGTCGGAACCGGGACAGGGGCCAGCTATGGCTACACCTTC
CSVGTGTGASYGYTF
>TRBD2|few|TRBJ2-3|TRBV4-2
TGTGCCAGCAGCCAAGATTGGGTAGCGGGGGGCCCCACAGATACGCAGTATTTT
CASSQDWVAGGPTDTQYF
>NA|NA|TRBJ1-2|TRBV5-6
TGTGCCAGCAGCTTGAGGCCAGGGACTCACGGCTACACCTTC
CASSLRPGTHGYTF
>TRBD1|few|TRBJ1-2|TRBV6-5
TGTGCCAGCAGGGAGACAGGGGTTTTCGGCTACACCTTC
CASRETGVFGYTF
>TRBD1|once|TRBJ1-6|TRBV10-3
TGTGCCATCAGATGGCAGGGGGATAATTCACCCCTCCACTTT
CAIRWQGDNSPLHF
>TRBD1|NA|TRBJ2-7|TRBV27
TGTGCCAGCAGTCTGCCGGGACAGGGTGAATACGAGCAGTACTTC
CASSLPGQGEYEQYF
>NA|NA|TRBJ1-6|TRBV9
TGTGCCAGCAGCGTCCTCGACTCTTCCCATAATTCACCCCTCCACTTT
CASSVLDSSHNSPLHF
>NA|NA|TRBJ2-3|TRBV18
TGTGCCAGCTCGCCAAACACGGGACTGCTCACAGATACGCAGTATTTT
CASSPNTGLLTDTQYF
>NA|NA|TRBJ2-1|TRBV12-3/TRBV12-4
TGTGCCAGCAGTCAACAGGAGTACAATGAGCAGTTCTTC
CASSQQEYNEQFF
>NA|NA|TRBJ1-2|TRBV28
TGTGCCAGCAGTCGCCGCGGGTATGTAAGATATGGCTACACCTTC
CASSRRGYVRYGYTF
>NA|NA|TRBJ2-3|TRBV19
TGTGCCACTGGGGCTTGGGGAAGCACAGATACGCAGTATTTT
CATGAWGSTDTQYF
>NA|NA|TRBJ2-2|TRBV7-2
TGTGCCAGCAGCTTAGGGCGTACAGGGACTACGACCGGGGAGCTGTTTTTT
CASSLGRTGTTTGELFF
>TRBD2|NA|TRBJ2-1|TRBV10-1
TGCGCCAGCAGTGCTGGTATGCGGGGGGACGTCGACAATGAGCAGTTCTTC
CASSAGMRGDVDNEQFF
>TRBD1|NA|TRBJ1-2|TRBV7-8
TGTGCCAGCAGCTTAGAGGGACAGGGGAACTATGGCTACACCTTC
CASSLEGQGNYGYTF
>TRBD2|NA|TRBJ2-1|TRBV3-1/TRBV3-2
TGTGCCAGCAGCCACCGAGGGACTAGCCTCAATGAGCAGTTCTTC
CASSHRGTSLNEQFF
>TRBD1|NA|TRBJ2-1|TRBV7-2
TGTGCCAGCAGCTTTGACAGGGGGCCCTACAATGAGCAGTTCTTC
CASSFDRGPYNEQFF
>TRBD2|NA|TRBJ2-5|TRBV30
TGTGCCTGGAGACCGGGACTAGCGGGGGGTCAAGAGACCCAGTACTTC
CAWRPGLAGGQETQYF
>TRBD2|NA|TRBJ2-5|TRBV7-2
TGTGCCAGCAGCCGCGGGGGGGTTCAAGAGACCCAGTACTTC
CASSRGGVQETQYF
>TRBD2|NA|TRBJ2-7|TRBV11-2
TGTGCCAGCAGCCCAAGGACTAGCGGGAGTCTTGTGCAGTACTTC
CASSPRTSGSLVQYF
>NA|NA|TRBJ2-7|TRBV27
TGTGCCAGCAGCCGAGGTAAAGAGTACGAGCAGTACTTC
CASSRGKEYEQYF
>TRBD2|NA|TRBJ2-1|TRBV6-1
TGTGCCAGCAGTGTCCGACTAGCGGGGGGGGTTGGCAATGAGCAGTTCTTC
CASSVRLAGGVGNEQFF
>NA|NA|TRBJ1-2|TRBV12-3/TRBV12-4
TGTGCCAGCAGTTTCGGGGGCTATGGCTACACCTTC
CASSFGGYGYTF
>TRBD2|NA|TRBJ2-1|TRBV27
TGTGCCAGCAGCCTACTAGCGGGCCCTAATGAGCAGTTCTTC
CASSLLAGPNEQFF
>NA|NA|TRBJ2-1|TRBV4-2
TGTGCCAGCAGCCAATTGGAGGCTGAGCAGTTCTTC
CASSQLEAEQFF
>NA|NA|TRBJ2-3|TRBV24-1
TGTGCCACCAGTGATTTGCCGGGAAGGTCCACAGATACGCAGTATTTT
CATSDLPGRSTDTQYF
>TRBD1|NA|TRBJ1-5|TRBV14
TGTGCCAGCAGCCAATCCCCCCCTACAGGGGTACGCAATCAGCCCCAGCATTTT
CASSQSPPTGVRNQPQHF
>NA|once|TRBJ1-2|TRBV2
TGTGCCAGCAGAGGAATGGGGGCAGGCTATGGCTACACCTTC
CASRGMGAGYGYTF
>TRBD2|NA|TRBJ2-5|TRBV5-6
TGTGCCAGCAGCTTGTGGGCGGGGGGAAGCGTGGAGACCCAGTACTTC
CASSLWAGGSVETQYF
>TRBD1|NA|TRBJ1-1|TRBV5-1
TGCGCCAGCAGCCGACTCCAGGGGGTAGTTGAAGCTTTCTTT
CASSRLQGVVEAFF
>NA|NA|TRBJ1-2|TRBV30
TGTGCCTGGAGTAAATCGGACATATCTAACTATGGCTACACCTTC
CAWSKSDISNYGYTF
>TRBD2|NA|TRBJ2-1|TRBV7-3
TGTGCCAGCAGCTCCTACTTGCGGGGGGGCCTTTGTCGTTTCTACAATGAGCAGTTCTTC
CASSSYLRGGLCRFYNEQFF
>NA|NA|TRBJ1-2|TRBV10-3
TGTGCCATCAGTGCTACCGGGGGGAGTAACTATGGCTACACCTTC
CAISATGGSNYGYTF
>NA|NA|TRBJ1-2|TRBV4-1
TGCGCCAGCAGCCAACCCACCAGGTTTAACTATGGCTACACCTTC
CASSQPTRFNYGYTF